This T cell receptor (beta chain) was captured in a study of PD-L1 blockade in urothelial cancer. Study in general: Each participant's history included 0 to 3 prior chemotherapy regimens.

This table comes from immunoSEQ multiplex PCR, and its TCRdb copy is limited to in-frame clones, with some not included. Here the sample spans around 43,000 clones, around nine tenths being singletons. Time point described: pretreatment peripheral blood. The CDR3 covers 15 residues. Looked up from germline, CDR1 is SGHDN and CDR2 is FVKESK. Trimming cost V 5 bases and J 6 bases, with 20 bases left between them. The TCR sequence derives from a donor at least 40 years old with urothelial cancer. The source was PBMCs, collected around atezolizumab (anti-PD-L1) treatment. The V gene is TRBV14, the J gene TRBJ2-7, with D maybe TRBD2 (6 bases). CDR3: CASSATSIASGEQYF. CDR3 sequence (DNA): TGTGCCAGCAGCGCTACTAGCATAGCATCGGGCGAGCAGTACTTC.